Listed below are T cell receptor beta chains from one sample, sequenced in a study of blood T cell repertoires in COVID-19. Sequencing was performed with immunoSEQ multiplex PCR; in TCRdb, only in-frame clones are kept and a portion is missing. The sample contains about 490,000 clones, 70% to 90% of which appear only once. Specimen: peripheral blood. Receptor source: a human donor in a cohort sampled during active COVID-19. The CDR3 runs from the conserved cysteine through the conserved F or W. A D gene is named only where the DNA matches it firmly. A clone size is listed for some rows: how often the clone was seen (once, few, many), or a class if it is expanded.

cdr3_aa,cdr3_nt,j_call,v_call,clone_size,d_call
CASRGLGYTF,TGTGCCAGCAGGGGGCTTGGCTACACCTTC,TRBJ1-2,TRBV28,-,-
CATRNGTSGSGGTGELFF,TGTGCCACCAGGAACGGGACTAGCGGGAGTGGGGGCACCGGGGAGCTGTTTTTT,TRBJ2-2,TRBV24-1,-,TRBD2
CASSWAGTSGTGELFF,TGTGCCAGCAGTTGGGCCGGGACTAGCGGCACCGGGGAGCTGTTTTTT,TRBJ2-2,TRBV6-2/TRBV6-3,-,TRBD2
CASSELQPDAGEAFF,TGTGCCAGCAGTGAATTGCAGCCCGACGCGGGTGAAGCTTTCTTT,TRBJ1-1,TRBV6-1,-,-
CASSGRGTGELFF,TGCGCCAGCAGTGGAAGGGGCACCGGGGAGCTGTTTTTT,TRBJ2-2,TRBV10-1,-,-
CASSLGPAGGADTQYF,TGCGCCAGCAGCTTGGGACCTGCCGGCGGGGCAGATACGCAGTATTTT,TRBJ2-3,TRBV5-1,-,-
CASSYHIQGKGEKLFF,TGTGCCAGCAGTTACCATATTCAGGGGAAGGGTGAAAAACTGTTTTTT,TRBJ1-4,TRBV6-5,once,-
CASSLLAGGPSAGEQYF,TGTGCCAGCAGCTTACTAGCGGGAGGCCCTTCCGCTGGGGAGCAGTACTTC,TRBJ2-7,TRBV7-2,-,TRBD2
CASKRQGTTVTEAFF,TGTGCCAGCAAGAGACAGGGGACAACCGTCACTGAAGCTTTCTTT,TRBJ1-1,TRBV3-1/TRBV3-2,-,TRBD1
CSVGGALNEKLFF,TGCAGCGTCGGCGGGGCGCTTAATGAAAAACTGTTTTTT,TRBJ1-4,TRBV29-1,-,-
CVQGGELDSGNTIYF,TGCGTACAAGGGGGAGAGCTCGACTCTGGAAACACCATATATTTT,TRBJ1-3,TRBV7-3,-,-
CASSKGEGQGLSEQPQHF,TGTGCCAGCAGCAAAGGGGAAGGACAGGGCCTTTCGGAGCAGCCCCAGCATTTT,TRBJ1-5,TRBV21-1,-,-
CASRTPDYSGNTIYF,TGTGCCAGCAGAACCCCGGACTACTCTGGAAACACCATATATTTT,TRBJ1-3,TRBV28,once,-
CASSPSPGVIEQFF,TGTGCCAGTAGTCCGTCCCCGGGAGTGATCGAGCAGTTCTTC,TRBJ2-1,TRBV19,few,-
CASSTLAGGETQYF,TGTGCCAGCAGTACCCTAGCGGGAGGAGAGACCCAGTACTTC,TRBJ2-5,TRBV6-5,-,TRBD2
CASSELRGTGELFF,TGTGCCAGCAGTGAATTAAGAGGGACCGGGGAGCTGTTTTTT,TRBJ2-2,TRBV6-1,-,-
CASRTGGTGAKNIQYF,TGTGCCAGCAGAACAGGGGGCACTGGGGCCAAAAACATTCAGTACTTC,TRBJ2-4,TRBV27,-,TRBD1
CASSNRQGKGHQPQHF,TGTGCCAGTAGTAATAGACAGGGGAAGGGGCATCAGCCCCAGCATTTT,TRBJ1-5,TRBV19,-,TRBD1
CASSWGQGNNSPLHF,TGTGCCAGCAGCTGGGGACAGGGGAACAATTCACCCCTCCACTTT,TRBJ1-6,TRBV7-2,-,TRBD1
CASGLGGLERLNEQFF,TGTGCTAGTGGTTTGGGGGGACTAGAAAGACTCAATGAGCAGTTCTTC,TRBJ2-1,TRBV12-5,-,TRBD2
CASSRGTVNTEAFF,TGTGCCAGCAGTCGCGGGACGGTGAACACTGAAGCTTTCTTT,TRBJ1-1,TRBV2,-,-
CAWSEEGWGGYTF,TGTGCCTGGAGTGAGGAGGGTTGGGGTGGCTACACCTTC,TRBJ1-2,TRBV30,-,-
CASAPVVNSPLHF,TGTGCCAGCGCCCCAGTGGTCAATTCACCCCTCCACTTT,TRBJ1-6,TRBV5-5,-,-
CASSTGLAGVDEQFF,TGTGCCAGCAGCACCGGACTAGCGGGAGTCGATGAGCAGTTCTTC,TRBJ2-1,TRBV7-3,-,TRBD2
CASSVGTGGRVSGELFF,TGTGCCAGCAGCGTCGGGACAGGGGGCAGGGTGAGCGGGGAGCTGTTTTTT,TRBJ2-2,TRBV9,-,TRBD1
CASSEKGDQPQHF,TGTGCCAGCAGTGAGAAGGGAGATCAGCCCCAGCATTTT,TRBJ1-5,TRBV6-4,-,-
CASTPGQEYNSPLHF,TGTGCCAGCACCCCTGGACAGGAGTATAATTCACCCCTCCACTTT,TRBJ1-6,TRBV7-9,-,TRBD1
CASSDSGRGTDTQYF,TGTGCCAGCAGTGACTCCGGCAGGGGTACAGATACGCAGTATTTT,TRBJ2-3,TRBV6-4,-,-
CASSPTGLAGAQPDTQYF,TGTGCCAGCTCCCCAACCGGACTAGCGGGAGCCCAGCCAGATACGCAGTATTTT,TRBJ2-3,TRBV18,-,TRBD2
CASSESSGVYNEQFF,TGTGCCAGCAGTGAATCTAGCGGAGTCTACAATGAGCAGTTCTTC,TRBJ2-1,TRBV6-1,-,TRBD2
CAWSTGQGAYEQYF,TGTGCCTGGAGTACGGGACAGGGGGCCTACGAGCAGTACTTC,TRBJ2-7,TRBV30,-,TRBD1
CASSLTSYEQYF,TGTGCCAGCAGCTTGACCAGCTACGAGCAGTACTTC,TRBJ2-7,TRBV5-8,-,-
CAWKQGVNTEAFF,TGTGCCTGGAAACAGGGGGTGAACACTGAAGCTTTCTTT,TRBJ1-1,TRBV30,-,TRBD1
CASSPGTAGTYEQYF,TGTGCCAGCTCACCCGGGACAGCCGGGACCTACGAGCAGTACTTC,TRBJ2-7,TRBV18,-,TRBD1
CASSLNGRENTGELFF,TGTGCCAGCAGCTTAAATGGCCGGGAGAACACCGGGGAGCTGTTTTTT,TRBJ2-2,TRBV7-3,-,-
CASRDSGRETQYF,TGTGCCAGCAGGGACAGCGGACGAGAGACCCAGTACTTC,TRBJ2-5,TRBV28,-,-
CASRKLGQANTEAFF,TGTGCCAGCAGAAAACTAGGACAGGCGAACACTGAAGCTTTCTTT,TRBJ1-1,TRBV6-5,-,TRBD1
CASSLRGSGRAGTDTQYF,TGTGCCAGCAGCTTAAGAGGTAGCGGGAGGGCTGGCACAGATACGCAGTATTTT,TRBJ2-3,TRBV7-3,-,TRBD2
CASKSLIETEAFF,TGTGCCAGCAAAAGCTTGATCGAGACTGAAGCTTTCTTT,TRBJ1-1,TRBV6-5,-,-
CASQGLAVTEQYF,TGTGCCAGCCAAGGACTAGCGGTTACGGAGCAGTACTTC,TRBJ2-7,TRBV28,-,TRBD2
CASSLYASGSHEQYF,TGTGCCAGCAGCTTGTATGCTAGCGGGAGCCACGAGCAGTACTTC,TRBJ2-7,TRBV5-4,-,TRBD2
CASSPEGQGRAEAFF,TGTGCCAGCAGCCCAGAGGGACAGGGTCGTGCTGAAGCTTTCTTT,TRBJ1-1,TRBV3-1/TRBV3-2,-,TRBD1
CASSLWASKETQYF,TGTGCCAGCAGCTTGTGGGCTAGCAAAGAGACCCAGTACTTC,TRBJ2-5,TRBV5-5,-,-
CASSHQGANNEQFF,TGCGCCAGCAGCCACCAGGGGGCGAACAATGAGCAGTTCTTC,TRBJ2-1,TRBV5-1,few,TRBD1
CASSPQGELFF,TGTGCCAGCAGTCCCCAGGGGGAGCTGTTTTTT,TRBJ2-2,TRBV12-3/TRBV12-4,-,-
CASSSPHGGPSYEQYF,TGTGCCAGCAGCTCCCCTCACGGCGGCCCCTCCTACGAGCAGTACTTC,TRBJ2-7,TRBV5-4,once,-
CASSLTSGMNEQYF,TGTGCCAGCAGCTTAACTTCAGGGATGAACGAGCAGTACTTC,TRBJ2-7,TRBV7-3,-,-
CASSPVYETQYF,TGTGCCAGCAGCCCGGTATACGAGACCCAGTACTTC,TRBJ2-5,TRBV7-9,-,-
CASSQTPDEQYF,TGTGCCAGCAGTCAGACTCCTGACGAGCAGTACTTC,TRBJ2-7,TRBV12-3/TRBV12-4,-,-
CAWSRRGGENEQFF,TGTGCCTGGAGTAGGAGGGGTGGAGAGAATGAGCAGTTCTTC,TRBJ2-1,TRBV30,once,-
CASSAGTISQPQHF,TGTGCCAGCAGCGCCGGGACAATAAGTCAGCCCCAGCATTTT,TRBJ1-5,TRBV28,few,-
CASSAQTGNQETQYF,TGTGCCAGTAGTGCACAGACAGGAAATCAAGAGACCCAGTACTTC,TRBJ2-5,TRBV19,-,-
CASSTPRQGRVSPLHF,TGTGCCAGCAGTACCCCTCGGCAGGGCCGGGTTTCACCCCTCCACTTT,TRBJ1-6,TRBV6-2/TRBV6-3,-,-